This passage covers 9 T cell receptor beta chains from one sample sequenced in a study of shared clonotypes between healthy human individuals. Some clones are missing from TCRdb's copy, which holds only in-frame ones; the method was immunoSEQ multiplex PCR. The sample carries over 2 million clones, about 90% recorded once. The specimen was naive CD4+ T cells from PBMCs. Sample subset: CD45RA+ positively selected. The receptors originated from a man aged 18 to 29 in good health. Some clones in this sample may be carry-over from other donors' samples.

The chain recombines TRBV10-3 with TRBJ2-7; a weak D match, TRBD1 (8 bases). CDR1 ENHRY and CDR2 SYGVKD come from the germline V gene. The CDR3 is made up of 17 amino acids. V lost 9 bases to trimming and J lost 0 bases, with 24 bases between them. The CDR3 nucleotides are TGTGCCATATCAGCACAGGGGGGGCGCGGGACCTCCTACGAGCAGTACTTC. This sequence encodes CAISAQGGRGTSYEQYF.

Points on this clone: In the same sample, other DNA sequences code for this CDR3. This chain joins TRBV30 and TRBJ1-6; D gene unclear. CDR1 is GTSNPN and CDR2 is SVGIG in the germline V gene (reference sequence). Trimming cost V 0 bases and J 7 bases, with 7 bases left between them. This CDR3 is built from 13 residues. This CDR3 reads CAWSVIGNSPLHF. CDR3 bases: TGTGCCTGGAGTGTAATCGGAAATTCACCCCTCCACTTT.

V and J are TRBV19 and TRBJ2-3; no clear D gene. Trimming stripped 3 bases from V and 0 bases from J, with 4 bases between. Germline CDR1 and CDR2: LNHDA and SQIVND (reference sequence). The CDR3 totals 13 residues. The CDR3 loop is CASSMGSTDTQYF. The CDR3 region has the DNA TGTGCCAGTAGTATGGGTAGCACAGATACGCAGTATTTT.

The chain employs TRBV10-1 and TRBJ2-2, with D possibly matching TRBD2 (5 bases). The CDR3 is 14 residues long. Per the germline V gene, CDR1 is WNHNN and CDR2 is SYGVQD (reference sequence). V dropped 6 bases and J dropped 2 bases, with 10 bases sitting between them. CDR3 residues: CASRGDFNTGELFF. The CDR3 DNA reads as TGCGCCAGCAGGGGAGACTTTAACACCGGGGAGCTGTTTTTT.

The chain recombines TRBV2 with TRBJ2-5; 8 bases fit TRBD1. The V gene's germline CDR1 is SNHLY and CDR2 FYNNEI. J was trimmed by 5 bases and V by 9 bases; bases with no gene match: 5. The CDR3 sequence is 12 residues long. CDR3 coding DNA: TGTGCCAGTCAGGGGGCCGGGGAGACCCAGTACTTC. Its translation: CASQGAGETQYF.

The CDR3 reads CASTPKGASTGELFF. CDR3 sequence (DNA): TGTGCCAGCACCCCAAAGGGGGCAAGCACCGGGGAGCTGTTTTTT. The chain joins TRBV27 to TRBJ2-2; TRBD1 aligns across 7 bases. Germline V CDR1 and CDR2: MNHEY, SMNVEV (reference sequence). This CDR3 region has 15 residues. Unmatched junction bases numbered 9, after V lost 7 bases and J lost 4 bases.

V is TRBV4-1 and J is TRBJ2-2, with D perhaps matching TRBD1 or TRBD2 (6 bases each). Germline V gene data show CDR1 as MGHRA and CDR2 as YSYEKL. The CDR3 is 16 residues long. Between the trimmed V and J ends, which lost 4 bases and 2 bases, there was a span of 14 bases. The CDR3 is CASSRYGGQNTGELFF. The CDR3 nucleotides are TGCGCCAGCAGCCGGTACGGGGGCCAAAACACCGGGGAGCTGTTTTTT.

CDR3 protein: CASSLVLRGGGGNEQFF. DNA of the CDR3: TGTGCCAGCAGCTTAGTGTTGCGCGGCGGGGGGGGAAATGAGCAGTTCTTC. The rearrangement joins TRBV11-1 to TRBJ2-1; 9 nucleotides match TRBD2. The CDR3 runs 17 residues. CDR1 is SGHAT, CDR2 FQDESV, per germline (reference sequence). Trimming took 1 base from V and 7 from J; bases not matched to a gene: 11.

The V call is TRBV27, the J call TRBJ1-1; 7 bases are shared with TRBD1. Germline V CDR1 and CDR2: MNHEY, SMNVEV (reference sequence). Trimming took 0 bases from V and 5 from J; bases not matched to a gene: 21. The CDR3 runs to 20 residues. The DNA for the CDR3 is TGTGCCAGCAGTTTATCGAAACTAGGCAGGGGGGAAAGGGAACGGACTGAAGCTTTCTTT. Translated: CASSLSKLGRGERERTEAFF.